The subject of this entry is one TCR beta chain. The specificity of this receptor is unknown. Qualities for individual bases were not recorded, and no much larger clone is one base off. The data stem from a study of control samples from healthy donors and cancer patients (dated by TCRdb to 2020 to 2022). Libraries came from the immunoSEQ multiplex PCR assay. Not all clones reach the TCRdb copy of this immuneACCESS table, which keeps in-frame sequences only. Checked studies attribute under half of the gap to unresolved V genes and leave the rest unexplained. This sample lists tens of thousands of clones; 93% were detected once. The ten largest account for roughly 1.2% of the sample. Sequencing input: PBMCs. The receptor comes from a woman between 40 and 55 years old with lung cancer.

The DNA is as follows: TGTGCCAGCAGCTCCTTCGGTAGCGGGGTCCGGAATACGCAGTATTTT. It is translated as CASSSFGSGVRNTQYF. The rearranged chain carries TRBV11-2 and TRBJ2-3, with TRBD2 matching 8 junction bases. The CDR1 and CDR2 encoded by the germline V gene are SGHAT and FQNNGV. Germline trimming amounts to 4 bases on V and 7 bases on J, with 13 as the count of junction bases outside the gene matches. Counted from cysteine to phenylalanine, this CDR3 has 16 amino acids. Only the CDR3 DNA is retained, 48 bases long and in frame from the first base.